A selection of T cell receptor beta chains follows, all from one sample in a study of control samples from healthy donors and cancer patients. Sequenced by immunoSEQ multiplex PCR; TCRdb stores in-frame clones only, minus some. The sample carries fewer than 90,000 clones, 70% to 90% recorded once. The sample comprised PBMCs. These receptors were taken from a woman aged 55-75 years with head and neck cancer. Both conserved end residues are part of each CDR3. Fields, in order: V gene, D gene, clone size, J gene, CDR3 DNA, CDR3 protein. The D gene is left open where the match is weak. Clone size is shown for a subset of rows, as once, few, many or a class of expanded clone.

>TRBV19|TRBD2|.|TRBJ2-1
TGTGCCAGTAGTCCGCCTAGCGGGAGAGGTATGAATGAGCAGTTCTTC
CASSPPSGRGMNEQFF
>TRBV4-3|TRBD2|.|TRBJ2-1
TGCGCCAGCAGCCAAGAGGGTATTGCGGGAGGGCCTATTCCTGAGCAGTTCTTC
CASSQEGIAGGPIPEQFF
>TRBV5-6|.|.|TRBJ2-1
TGTGCCAGCAGCTTGTTGGACAATGAGCAGTTCTTC
CASSLLDNEQFF
>TRBV5-1|.|.|TRBJ2-5
TGCGCCAGCAGCTTGGGGACAGCGAAAGAGACCCAGTACTTC
CASSLGTAKETQYF
>TRBV3-1/TRBV3-2|.|.|TRBJ1-6
TGTGCCAGTACCCCCTTTAGTTCCTATAATTCACCCCTCCACTTT
CASTPFSSYNSPLHF
>TRBV25-1|.|.|TRBJ2-1
TGTGCCAGCAGTGAACTGGCGTTGGGGAATGAGCAGTTCTTC
CASSELALGNEQFF
>TRBV15|.|.|TRBJ2-7
TGTGCCACCAGCAGACAGGCTGATCGCGAGCAGTACTTC
CATSRQADREQYF
>TRBV7-2|.|.|TRBJ2-5
TGTGCCAGCAGCAATTCACGCGGAGAGGGGGAGACCCAGTACTTC
CASSNSRGEGETQYF
>TRBV19|.|.|TRBJ1-2
TGTGCCAGTAGTATCATTAACTATGGCTACACCTTC
CASSIINYGYTF
>TRBV5-1|TRBD1|.|TRBJ2-1
TGCGCCAGCGGGACAGGCTACAATGAGCAGTTCTTC
CASGTGYNEQFF
>TRBV5-6|.|.|TRBJ1-5
TGTGCCAGCAGCAGAGGGACATTAAGTGGCAATCAGCCCCAGCATTTT
CASSRGTLSGNQPQHF
>TRBV7-6|.|.|TRBJ2-3
TGTGCCAGCAGCTTTCCAGGGCAGGGAGATACGCAGTATTTT
CASSFPGQGDTQYF
>TRBV24-1|TRBD2|.|TRBJ2-1
TGTGCCACCAGTTTCGGTAAAGCGGGATACAATGAGCAGTTCTTC
CATSFGKAGYNEQFF
>TRBV19|TRBD1|.|TRBJ1-5
TGTGCCACCGCAGGGGGCGCGGGACAGCCCCAGCATTTT
CATAGGAGQPQHF
>TRBV7-5|.|.|TRBJ2-7
.
CVRSLVWGRGTYEQYF
>TRBV28|TRBD2|few|TRBJ2-1
TGTGCCAGCAGCCGACTAGCGGGAGCCCGTGAGCAGTTCTTC
CASSRLAGAREQFF
>TRBV19|TRBD2|.|TRBJ2-7
TGTGCCAGTAGTAACCTTGCTAGCGGGCCAGGCAACGAGCAGTACTTC
CASSNLASGPGNEQYF
>TRBV5-1|TRBD1|.|TRBJ1-1
TGCGCCAGCAGCTTGCAGGGGGATGGCACTGAAGCTTTCTTT
CASSLQGDGTEAFF
>TRBV2|TRBD2|.|TRBJ2-7
TGTGCCAGCGGGACTAGAATGGGCGAGCAGTACTTC
CASGTRMGEQYF
>TRBV14|.|.|TRBJ2-7
TGTGCCAGCAGCCAAGATAGTGGCAGGCTTAGGGAGCAGTACTTC
CASSQDSGRLREQYF
>TRBV6-5|TRBD2|.|TRBJ2-1
TGTGCCAGCAAGCTAGCGGGAGGGTTCTATGAGCAGTTCTTC
CASKLAGGFYEQFF
>TRBV19|.|.|TRBJ1-2
TGTGCCAGTAGTATAACTAACTATGGCTACACCTTC
CASSITNYGYTF
>TRBV7-2|.|.|TRBJ2-7
TGTGCCAGCAGCGGGGCTAGCTACGAGCAGTACTTC
CASSGASYEQYF
>TRBV11-2|.|.|TRBJ2-6
TGTGCCAGCAGCTCATTTTACTCTGGGGCCAACGTCCTGACTTTC
CASSSFYSGANVLTF
>TRBV6-6|.|.|TRBJ2-1
TGTGCCAGCGGCCGGGAAGCGGTGTACAATGAGCAGTTCTTC
CASGREAVYNEQFF
>TRBV25-1|.|.|TRBJ2-3
TGTGCCAGCAGTGATCGGGGAATCACAGATACGCAGTATTTT
CASSDRGITDTQYF
>TRBV27|.|.|TRBJ1-5
TGTGCCAGCAGTCTCGTTGGCGGCAATCAGCCCCAGCATTTT
CASSLVGGNQPQHF
>TRBV4-1|.|once|TRBJ2-3
TGCGCCAGCAGCCAAGAACCAGGTTACACAGATACGCAGTATTTT
CASSQEPGYTDTQYF
>TRBV7-2|TRBD1|.|TRBJ2-1
TGTGCCAGCAGCTCATACAGGGGTTGGGACAATGAGCAGTTCTTC
CASSSYRGWDNEQFF
>TRBV3-1/TRBV3-2|TRBD2|few|TRBJ2-3
TGTGCCAGCAGCCAAGATGCGGGGGCAGATACGCAGTATTTT
CASSQDAGADTQYF
>TRBV18|.|.|TRBJ1-3
TGTGCCAGCTCACCCGCCGTACTCTCTGGAAACACCATATATTTT
CASSPAVLSGNTIYF
>TRBV24-1|.|.|TRBJ2-3
TGTGCCACCAGTGATTTGGATACGCAGTATTTT
CATSDLDTQYF
>TRBV14|TRBD2|.|TRBJ2-2
TGTGCCAGCAGCCAATATACCGGGACTAGAAACACCGGGGAGCTGTTTTTT
CASSQYTGTRNTGELFF
>TRBV7-9|.|once|TRBJ1-5
TGTGCCAGCAGCTCGACAGCTTATAGCAATCAGCCCCAGCATTTT
CASSSTAYSNQPQHF
>TRBV3-1/TRBV3-2|.|.|TRBJ2-1
TGTGCCAGCAGCGACTTTTCTCGGGGCCCATACAATGAGCAGTTCTTC
CASSDFSRGPYNEQFF
>TRBV3-1/TRBV3-2|.|once|TRBJ2-7
TGTGCCAGCAGCAGATATAGTTACGAGCAGTACTTC
CASSRYSYEQYF
>TRBV5-1|TRBD1|.|TRBJ2-5
TGCGCCAGCAGCAACCGGGACAGGGGTCAAGAGACCCAGTACTTC
CASSNRDRGQETQYF
>TRBV25-1|TRBD2|.|TRBJ2-3
TGTGCCAGCGGCGACCGGGACTATGGTGATACGCAGTATTTT
CASGDRDYGDTQYF
>TRBV3-1/TRBV3-2|.|.|TRBJ2-3
TGTGCCAGCAGCCCTAGAATGGGGTACACAGATACGCAGTATTTT
CASSPRMGYTDTQYF
>TRBV7-2|TRBD2|.|TRBJ2-1
TGTGCCAGCAGCTTATCCGGGAGGTTTTACAATGAGCAGTTCTTC
CASSLSGRFYNEQFF
>TRBV19|.|.|TRBJ1-5
TGTGCCAGTAGTACTCAGACAGCCCAGCCCCAGCATTTT
CASSTQTAQPQHF
>TRBV29-1|.|.|TRBJ2-7
TGCAGCGTGGCGGGCATCGCCTACGAGCAGTACTTC
CSVAGIAYEQYF
>TRBV6-2/TRBV6-3|TRBD2|.|TRBJ2-3
TGTGCCAGCAGCCTAGCGGGAGGCATAGATACGCAGTATTTT
CASSLAGGIDTQYF
>TRBV9|TRBD1|.|TRBJ1-3
TGTGCCAGCAGCGGGGGACAGGGGGCGAAAGGAAACACCATATATTTT
CASSGGQGAKGNTIYF
>TRBV4-1|.|.|TRBJ2-5
TGCGCCAGCAGCCAAGTAGGGACGGAGACCCAGTACTTC
CASSQVGTETQYF
>TRBV6-1|.|.|TRBJ2-1
TGTGCCAGCAGTGAATCGGGGATAAACAATGAGCAGTTCTTC
CASSESGINNEQFF
>TRBV15|.|.|TRBJ2-1
TGTGCCACCAGCGAACTCACGGCCCCTCGCTCCAATGAGCAGTTCTTC
CATSELTAPRSNEQFF
>TRBV9|.|.|TRBJ2-1
TGTGCCAGCAGCGTTGGCGGGCTTTCCTACAATGAGCAGTTCTTC
CASSVGGLSYNEQFF
>TRBV5-1|TRBD2|once|TRBJ2-5
TGCGCCAGCAGCACTAGGCTAGCGGACCAAGAGACCCAGTACTTC
CASSTRLADQETQYF
>TRBV24-1|.|once|TRBJ2-2
TGTGCCACCAGTGACATGACAGCCTCATCGAACACCGGGGAGCTGTTTTTT
CATSDMTASSNTGELFF
>TRBV27|.|.|TRBJ1-5
TGTGCCAGCAACAATAGGGGGAAAGGGCAGCCCCAGCATTTT
CASNNRGKGQPQHF
>TRBV28|.|.|TRBJ2-7
TGTGCCAGCAGTTCACAGGGCCCCTACGAGCAGTACTTC
CASSSQGPYEQYF
>TRBV9|.|.|TRBJ1-5
TGTGCCAGCAGCCCAAGAGCGGGGACGGAAGGCAATCAGCCCCAGCATTTT
CASSPRAGTEGNQPQHF
>TRBV7-2|TRBD1|.|TRBJ1-1
TGTGCCAGCAGCTCGACAGGGACGTTTATGAACACTGAAGCTTTCTTT
CASSSTGTFMNTEAFF
>TRBV12-5|.|.|TRBJ1-5
TGTGCTAGTGGTTTTAACCGAGATCAGCCCCAGCATTTT
CASGFNRDQPQHF
>TRBV6-6|TRBD1|.|TRBJ2-5
TGTGCCAGCAGATACGGGACAGGGGGAGAGACCCAGTACTTC
CASRYGTGGETQYF
>TRBV2|.|.|TRBJ1-3
TGTGCCAGCAGTGAAGAGTCTTTCTTATCGGGGGGCGCGGCTGGAAACACCATATATTTT
CASSEESFLSGGAAGNTIYF
>TRBV27|.|.|TRBJ2-7
TGTGCCAGCATGTCCCACGGGACCGAGCAGTACTTC
CASMSHGTEQYF
>TRBV11-2|TRBD2|.|TRBJ2-1
TGTGCCAGCAGGATATTACTAGCGGGGAACCACAATGAGCAGTTCTTC
CASRILLAGNHNEQFF